The following is a T cell receptor beta chain sequence with its context. Its matching antigen is unknown. The CDR3 length is 13 residues. The V gene's germline CDR1 is LNHNV and CDR2 YYDKDF (reference sequence). The V end lost 5 bases, the J end lost 3 bases, and 11 bases lay between the germline ends. A single record per CDR3 protein comes from TCRdb applying MiXCR to the RT-PCR reads. The sample records roughly 790,000 distinct CDR3 sequences, 21% being singletons. The data were obtained in a study of response to subunit inactivated influenza vaccine. General observations from the study: With each seasonal influenza vaccination, the authors suggested, few new T cells are recruited.

The sequenced sample was PBMCs from blood, obtained roughly 5 days after vaccination. The V and J genes are TRBV15 and TRBJ2-7; no firm D call. The TCR comes from a man aged 50 to 59 who received an inactivated influenza vaccine. In DNA form, the CDR3 reads TGTGCCACCAGCGGTCGGCATGGCTACGAGCAGTACTTC. Protein sequence: CATSGRHGYEQYF.